This T cell receptor beta chain was captured in a study of blood T cell repertoires in COVID-19. Study overall: Some COVID-19 samples were acute and others convalescent; all came from the United States, Italy and Spain. PBMCs, B-cell-depleted T cells, or T cells provided the cDNA or gDNA that made up the material.

In Seattle, patients joined the study during active infection and were tracked longitudinally. Between the trimmed V and J ends, which lost 4 bases and 8 bases, there was a span of 20 bases. The CDR3 loop spans 15 amino acids. CDR1 is MNHEY and CDR2 is SMNVEV in the germline V gene (reference sequence). In the original workflow: Reference gene primers were amplified, and this amplification served to estimate nucleated cell counts. Assay: immunoSEQ multiplex PCR; the TCRdb copy retains only in-frame clones and omits some. V and J calls and clone size are as listed in that table; D and trimming were resolved from the DNA. The table has 80,000 or so clones, approximately 85% seen once.

This TCR came from a man aged 50 or older with COVID-19, enrolled during active disease. The chain is built from TRBV27 and TRBJ1-1, with D tentatively TRBD1 (5 bases). The sequenced sample consisted of peripheral blood. The CDR3 DNA follows: TGTGCCAGCAGTTCCCCACGGGGGACTGGGGGGGAAGCTTTCTTT. This sequence encodes CASSSPRGTGGEAFF.